This T cell receptor beta chain is from a study of blood T cell repertoires in COVID-19. Study-wide background: Italy, Spain and the United States were the sources of the convalescent and acute COVID-19 samples. PBMCs, B-cell-depleted T cells, or T cells were the source of the cDNA or gDNA that made up the material.

Study processing details: Reference gene primer amplification yielded estimated nucleated cell counts. Generated by immunoSEQ multiplex PCR, the TCRdb table keeps only in-frame clones and is missing some. D and trimming come from the DNA, and the V and J calls and clone size come from that table. The sample consists of 250,000 to 300,000 clones, approximately 86% of them appearing once. This CDR3 spans 13 amino acids. The V end lost 2 bases, the J end lost 0 bases, and 3 bases lay between the germline ends. CDR1 SGHDN and CDR2 FVKESK come from the germline V gene. This sequence was found in a man aged 25 to 40 with active or convalescent COVID-19. The J gene is TRBJ2-3, the V gene TRBV14; D is unresolved. Sequencing used peripheral blood. CDR3 sequence (DNA): TGTGCCAGCAGCCAACAGAGCACAGATACGCAGTATTTT. Translation: CASSQQSTDTQYF.